Sequencing of this T cell receptor beta chain was carried out in a study of T cell changes during pregnancy in multiple sclerosis. The assay was immunoSEQ multiplex PCR, and TCRdb's table has in-frame clones only and misses some. The table has some 130,000 clones, around 97% seen once; the top ten hold around 0.4%. The CDR3 spans 17 residues. V gave up 8 bases and J gave up 0 bases, with 22 bases separating them. The germline gives CDR1 MNHEY, CDR2 SMNVEV (reference sequence). The source material was peripheral blood, sampled after pregnancy. This clonotype originated in a female donor with multiple sclerosis, enrolled in a pregnancy study. The chain couples TRBV27 to TRBJ1-1; D remains unclear. CDR3 sequence reads: CASGSKWRVGMNTEAFF. For the CDR3, the DNA is TGTGCCAGCGGATCAAAGTGGAGGGTTGGTATGAACACTGAAGCTTTCTTT.